Each of the 18 T cell receptor beta chains below was sequenced from the same sample in a study of cytomegalovirus exposure and HLA in healthy donors. With 60 Vbeta and 13 Jbeta primers, the PCR was carried out. Clones were read by immunoSEQ multiplex PCR, and TCRdb kept only the in-frame ones, dropping some. Its listing shows over 45,000 clones. Sequenced material: PBMCs. These TCRs come from a woman aged 18 to 35 in good health and CMV-seronegative.

This chain links TRBV27 with TRBJ2-5; TRBD2 matches at 9 bases. Germline trimming cut 5 bases from V and 5 bases from J; bases unmatched to any gene: 12. Germline CDR1 MNHEY, CDR2 SMNVEV (reference sequence). The CDR3 contains 16 residues. CDR3 nucleotide sequence: TGTGCCAGCAGTCGCCTACCGGGACTAGCTACGGAGACCCAGTACTTC. This codes for CASSRLPGLATETQYF.

The chain combines TRBV25-1 with TRBJ2-5; D may be TRBD2 (5 bases). The CDR3 is 14 residues long. Germline V gene data show CDR1 as MGHDK and CDR2 as SYGVNS. V gave up 6 bases and J gave up 3 bases, with 14 bases separating them. CDR3 sequence: CASSASEAEETQYF. CDR3 nucleotide sequence: TGTGCCAGCAGCGCCTCCGAAGCGGAAGAGACCCAGTACTTC.

V gene TRBV9 combines with J gene TRBJ2-3, with 7 positions matching TRBD2. The ends lost 4 bases at V and 4 bases at J; junction bases unmatched: 9. The length of the CDR3 is 15 residues. Germline V CDR1 and CDR2: SGDLS, YYNGEE. CDR3 protein: CASSPHGDYPDTQYF. The CDR3 nucleotides read TGTGCCAGCAGCCCCCACGGGGACTACCCAGATACGCAGTATTTT.

The V gene is TRBV6-6, the J gene TRBJ1-1, with D possibly being TRBD1 (6 bases). V was cut by 0 bases and J by 7 bases, with 12 bases left in between. This CDR3 has 14 residues. Per the germline V gene, CDR1 is MNHNY and CDR2 is SVGAGI (reference sequence). The CDR3 DNA sequence: TGTGCCAGCAGTTACTCGGGGGCCACTAATGAAGCTTTCTTT. The encoded protein is CASSYSGATNEAFF.

The chain combines TRBV5-1 with TRBJ1-2, with D hard to call. This CDR3 comprises 14 residues. Germline V lookup: CDR1 SGHRS, CDR2 YFSETQ. Between the trimmed V and J ends, which lost 2 bases and 4 bases, there was a span of 12 bases. The CDR3: CASSFEGLPYGYTF. The CDR3 DNA reads as TGCGCCAGCAGCTTCGAGGGTTTACCCTATGGCTACACCTTC.

The chain uses TRBV19 and TRBJ2-7, with D possibly matching TRBD1 (5 bases). Trimming left V 9 bases short and J 3 bases short, with 12 bases between. Germline V CDR1 and CDR2: LNHDA, SQIVND (reference sequence). This CDR3 comprises 12 residues. The CDR3 protein is CARGKGFYEQYF. CDR3 nucleotide sequence: TGTGCCAGGGGGAAGGGGTTCTACGAGCAGTACTTC.

This chain links TRBV15 with TRBJ1-4, with a possible D match to TRBD1 (6 bases). Trimming stripped 0 bases from V and 11 bases from J, with 16 bases between. Germline assignment: CDR1 LNHNV and CDR2 YYDKDF (reference sequence). The CDR3 contains 15 residues. The CDR3 is CATSRETGIGIKLFF. The CDR3 DNA sequence: TGTGCCACCAGCAGAGAAACAGGGATCGGGATTAAACTGTTTTTT.

V gene TRBV15 combines with J gene TRBJ2-7; 12 nucleotides match TRBD1. The CDR3 loop spans 15 amino acids. Per germline, CDR1 LNHNV and CDR2 YYDKDF (reference sequence). J was trimmed by 4 bases and V by 4 bases; bases with no gene match: 5. This chain's CDR3 is CATSTPGQGAYEQYF. The CDR3 DNA follows: TGTGCCACCAGCACTCCGGGACAGGGGGCGTACGAGCAGTACTTC.

The chain combines TRBV28 with TRBJ2-7, with 11 bases that match TRBD1. There are 14 residues in the CDR3. From germline, CDR1 is MDHEN and CDR2 SYDVKM. V was pared by 6 bases and J by 2 bases, with 3 bases of the junction left unmatched. The CDR3 region is CASRGTGGTYEQYF. The CDR3 bases are TGTGCCAGCAGAGGGACAGGGGGGACCTACGAGCAGTACTTC.

The chain couples TRBV9 to TRBJ1-4; maybe TRBD1 (5 bases). The CDR3 runs 14 residues. Germline V lookup: CDR1 SGDLS, CDR2 YYNGEE. V was clipped by 7 bases and J by 4 bases, with 14 bases between them. The CDR3, as DNA: TGTGCCAGCGCTGGGGGAGGGATTAATGAAAAACTGTTTTTT. This sequence encodes CASAGGGINEKLFF. Full variable domain (remainder filled in from reference TRBV9 and TRBJ1-4): DSGVTQTPKHLITATGQRVTLRCSPRSGDLSVYWYQQSLDQGLQFLIQYYNGEERAKGNILERFSAQQFPDLHSELNLSSLELGDSALYFCASAGGGINEKLFFGSGTQLSVL.

Concerning this clone: Other DNA sequences from this sample encode an identical CDR3 as well. V is TRBV29-1 and J is TRBJ1-1, with TRBD1 matching over 8 bases. The germline CDR1 and CDR2 sequences are SQVTM and ANQGSEA. The CDR3 extends over 15 amino acids. The CDR3 DNA follows: TGCATCGTGAAACAGGGGGGAAGCCGGAACACTGAAGCTTTCTTT. This encodes CIVKQGGSRNTEAFF.

V gene TRBV7-9 combines with J gene TRBJ1-1; D uncertain. V was clipped by 1 base and J by 7 bases, with 13 bases between them. This CDR3 has 14 residues. Germline V gene data show CDR1 as SEHNR and CDR2 as FQNEAQ (reference sequence). The CDR3 DNA follows: TGTGCCAGCAGCTTAGTAAGCGGTCGGGGTGAAGCTTTCTTT. Translated: CASSLVSGRGEAFF.

V gene TRBV4-2 combines with J gene TRBJ1-1, with D uncertain. The V gene lost 1 base and the J gene lost 3 bases, with 12 bases spanning the gap. The CDR3 is 15 amino acids. CDR1 and CDR2 from the germline V gene are LGHNA and YNFKEQ. CDR3 nucleotide sequence: TGTGCCAGCAGCCAAGGGTCGGGGAGAGACACTGAAGCTTTCTTT. Translation gives CASSQGSGRDTEAFF.

The genes are TRBV29-1 and TRBJ2-2; weak D call: TRBD1 (5 bases). Germline assignment: CDR1 SQVTM and CDR2 ANQGSEA. The CDR3 loop spans 11 amino acids. V lost 3 bases and J 8 bases, leaving 7 bases between the germline ends. CDR3 bases: TGCAGCGTTGACAGGGCTGGGGAGCTGTTTTTT. This sequence encodes CSVDRAGELFF.

The chain carries TRBV5-1 and TRBJ1-4; possibly TRBD1 for D (5 bases). The germline V gene encodes CDR1 SGHRS and CDR2 YFSETQ. The CDR3 sequence is 14 residues long. V was cut by 3 bases and J by 13 bases, with 19 bases left in between. CDR3 loop: CASSSGRGGNRLFF. In nucleotides, the CDR3 is TGCGCCAGCAGCTCCGGCCGGGGCGGGAATCGACTGTTTTTT.

The V call is TRBV5-5, the J call TRBJ1-5; D is undetermined. The CDR3 consists of 14 residues. The germline CDR1 and CDR2 sequences are SGHKS and YYEKEE (reference sequence). Deletions cut 0 bases from V and 5 bases from J, with 9 bases between. The CDR3 DNA is TGTGCCAGCAGCTTGGACTCAGAGGATCAGCCCCAGCATTTT. This sequence encodes CASSLDSEDQPQHF.

The chain uses TRBV7-9 and TRBJ2-7, with TRBD1 matching 8 bases. Germline V gene sequence: CDR1 SEHNR, CDR2 FQNEAQ (reference sequence). V lost 5 bases and J lost 1; bases outside the gene matches: 4. CDR3 length: 14 amino acids. The CDR3 DNA is TGTGCCAGCAGCCGCACAGGGGGATCCTACGAGCAGTACTTC. Its translation: CASSRTGGSYEQYF.

The rearrangement joins TRBV18 to TRBJ1-2; D is uncertain. Germline CDR1 KGHSH, CDR2 LQKENI. This CDR3 region has 14 residues. V shed 4 bases and J shed 3 bases, with 12 bases lying between them. CDR3 protein: CASSLTRRDYGYTF. The CDR3 DNA reads as TGTGCCAGCTCACTAACCAGGAGGGACTATGGCTACACCTTC.